The rows below give T cell receptor beta chains drawn from one sample of a study of beta chain features in type 1 diabetes. Assay: immunoSEQ multiplex PCR; the TCRdb copy retains only in-frame clones and omits some. The sample shows hundreds of thousands of clones, around 15% of them seen only once. Sequencing was done on a sample of naive CD4+ T cells from blood. The origin of the receptors is a man aged 18-30 years with type 1 diabetes. Each CDR3 is given with its conserved first and last residue. The order of the fields is V gene, J gene, CDR3 protein.

>TRBV11-3|TRBJ2-1
CASSWYNEQFF
>TRBV13|TRBJ1-1
CASSFAGFGTEDTEAFF
>TRBV2|TRBJ2-2
CASSWTDPKNTGELFF
>TRBV19|TRBJ2-5
CASSIEAGTGMETQYF
>TRBV7-9|TRBJ1-4
CASSLRVGEKLFF
>TRBV2|TRBJ2-5
CASTERANQETQYF
>TRBV29-1|TRBJ1-1
CSVGKVTAGRTEAFF
>TRBV9|TRBJ2-5
CASSVGNSGVPETQYF
>TRBV10-3|TRBJ1-5
CAIKGDSNQPQHF
>TRBV10-3|TRBJ2-3
CAISESRTGRWDTQYF
>TRBV6-1|TRBJ1-1
CASQGGLRTEAFF